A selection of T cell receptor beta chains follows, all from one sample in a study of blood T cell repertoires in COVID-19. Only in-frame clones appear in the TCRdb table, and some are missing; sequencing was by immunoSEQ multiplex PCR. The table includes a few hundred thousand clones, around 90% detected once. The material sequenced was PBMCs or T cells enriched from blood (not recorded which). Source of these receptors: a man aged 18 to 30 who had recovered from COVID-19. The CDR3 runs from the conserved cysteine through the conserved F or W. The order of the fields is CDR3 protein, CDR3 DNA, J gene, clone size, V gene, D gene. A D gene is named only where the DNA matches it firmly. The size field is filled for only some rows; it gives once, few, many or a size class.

CDR3aa: CASSLVSGGNSPLHF; CDR3nt: TGTGCCAGCAGCTTAGTATCGGGGGGTAATTCACCCCTCCACTTT; j_gene: TRBJ1-6; abundance: -; v_gene: TRBV7-2; d_gene: -
CDR3aa: CAWSVQRTSGFHNEQFF; CDR3nt: TGTGCCTGGAGTGTACAGAGGACTAGCGGATTCCACAATGAGCAGTTCTTC; j_gene: TRBJ2-1; abundance: -; v_gene: TRBV30; d_gene: TRBD2
CDR3aa: CASSRLGTVSSGANVLTF; CDR3nt: TGTGCCAGCAGTCGCCTCGGGACAGTGTCCTCTGGGGCCAACGTCCTGACTTTC; j_gene: TRBJ2-6; abundance: -; v_gene: TRBV14; d_gene: TRBD1
CDR3aa: CASGPTGKAFF; CDR3nt: TGTGCTAGTGGTCCCACGGGTAAAGCTTTCTTT; j_gene: TRBJ1-1; abundance: once; v_gene: TRBV12-5; d_gene: -
CDR3aa: CATSRDRATDTQYF; CDR3nt: TGTGCCACCAGCAGGGACAGGGCGACAGATACGCAGTATTTT; j_gene: TRBJ2-3; abundance: -; v_gene: TRBV15; d_gene: TRBD1
CDR3aa: CASSRQTGGLNSPLHF; CDR3nt: TGTGCCAGCAGCCGCCAGACAGGGGGACTTAATTCACCCCTCCACTTT; j_gene: TRBJ1-6; abundance: -; v_gene: TRBV3-1/TRBV3-2; d_gene: TRBD1
CDR3aa: CASSFWLAGLAKNIQYF; CDR3nt: TGTGCCAGCAGCTTTTGGCTAGCGGGATTAGCCAAAAACATTCAGTACTTC; j_gene: TRBJ2-4; abundance: -; v_gene: TRBV12-1; d_gene: -
CDR3aa: CAWKRGSYNEQFF; CDR3nt: TGTGCCTGGAAGCGGGGCTCCTACAATGAGCAGTTCTTC; j_gene: TRBJ2-1; abundance: -; v_gene: TRBV30; d_gene: TRBD2
CDR3aa: CASSLGTTDTQYF; CDR3nt: TGTGCCAGCAGCTTGGGGACTACGGATACGCAGTATTTT; j_gene: TRBJ2-3; abundance: -; v_gene: TRBV5-4; d_gene: -
CDR3aa: CASSSLTFQGATEAFF; CDR3nt: TGTGCCAGCAGTTCGCTCACATTCCAGGGGGCCACTGAAGCTTTCTTT; j_gene: TRBJ1-1; abundance: -; v_gene: TRBV28; d_gene: TRBD1
CDR3aa: CASSEEGEAIAKNIQYF; CDR3nt: TGTGCCAGCAGTGAAGAAGGGGAAGCTATAGCCAAAAACATTCAGTACTTC; j_gene: TRBJ2-4; abundance: -; v_gene: TRBV2; d_gene: -
CDR3aa: CASSLKQGMNTEAFF; CDR3nt: TGCGCCAGCAGCTTGAAGCAGGGTATGAACACTGAAGCTTTCTTT; j_gene: TRBJ1-1; abundance: once; v_gene: TRBV5-1; d_gene: -
CDR3aa: CASSVGGHDYGYTF; CDR3nt: TGTGCCAGCAGCGTCGGGGGGCATGACTATGGCTACACCTTC; j_gene: TRBJ1-2; abundance: -; v_gene: TRBV9; d_gene: -
CDR3aa: CASSLRQGLRGGYTF; CDR3nt: TGTGCCAGCAGCTTGAGACAGGGGCTAAGGGGTGGCTACACCTTC; j_gene: TRBJ1-2; abundance: -; v_gene: TRBV7-9; d_gene: TRBD1
CDR3aa: CASSDGTGIGYTF; CDR3nt: TGCGCCAGCAGTGACGGGACAGGGATTGGCTACACCTTC; j_gene: TRBJ1-2; abundance: -; v_gene: TRBV10-2; d_gene: TRBD1
CDR3aa: CAWSVQGPTLGNTIYF; CDR3nt: TGTGCCTGGAGTGTTCAGGGGCCGACCCTTGGAAACACCATATATTTT; j_gene: TRBJ1-3; abundance: -; v_gene: TRBV30; d_gene: -
CDR3aa: CASSQRDYEQYF; CDR3nt: TGTGCCAGCAGCCAGAGGGACTACGAGCAGTACTTC; j_gene: TRBJ2-7; abundance: many; v_gene: TRBV3-1/TRBV3-2; d_gene: -
CDR3aa: CASSDRFSYEQYF; CDR3nt: TGTGCCAGCTCGGACAGATTCTCCTACGAGCAGTACTTC; j_gene: TRBJ2-7; abundance: -; v_gene: TRBV2; d_gene: -
CDR3aa: CASSIEGDSKNIQYF; CDR3nt: TGTGCCAGTAGTATAGAAGGAGATTCCAAAAACATTCAGTACTTC; j_gene: TRBJ2-4; abundance: -; v_gene: TRBV19; d_gene: -
CDR3aa: CALGTSGTANTGELFF; CDR3nt: TGTGCCCTCGGGACTAGCGGAACCGCGAACACCGGGGAGCTGTTTTTT; j_gene: TRBJ2-2; abundance: -; v_gene: TRBV10-3; d_gene: TRBD2
CDR3aa: CASSPFGGAQYF; CDR3nt: TGTGCCAGCAGCCCGTTCGGGGGGGCCCAGTACTTC; j_gene: TRBJ2-5; abundance: -; v_gene: TRBV3-1/TRBV3-2; d_gene: TRBD2
CDR3aa: CASSQPRLAPGELFF; CDR3nt: TGTGCCAGCAGTCAACCTAGACTAGCCCCCGGGGAGCTGTTTTTT; j_gene: TRBJ2-2; abundance: -; v_gene: TRBV27; d_gene: TRBD2
CDR3aa: CASSGRLREKLFF; CDR3nt: TGTGCCAGCAGCGGAAGGCTGAGGGAAAAACTGTTTTTT; j_gene: TRBJ1-4; abundance: once; v_gene: TRBV7-2; d_gene: -
CDR3aa: CASSVAVGRAPDTQYF; CDR3nt: TGTGCCAGCAGCGTAGCGGTCGGGAGGGCCCCAGATACGCAGTATTTT; j_gene: TRBJ2-3; abundance: -; v_gene: TRBV9; d_gene: TRBD2
CDR3aa: CASSIQGETEAFF; CDR3nt: TGTGCCAGTAGTATTCAGGGGGAGACTGAAGCTTTCTTT; j_gene: TRBJ1-1; abundance: -; v_gene: TRBV19; d_gene: TRBD1
CDR3aa: CSANRDRALHF; CDR3nt: TGCAGTGCTAACCGGGACAGGGCCCTCCACTTT; j_gene: TRBJ1-6; abundance: -; v_gene: TRBV20-1; d_gene: TRBD1
CDR3aa: CASSSSGGDTGELFF; CDR3nt: TGTGCCAGCAGCTCTAGCGGGGGGGACACCGGGGAGCTGTTTTTT; j_gene: TRBJ2-2; abundance: -; v_gene: TRBV7-8; d_gene: TRBD2
CDR3aa: CASKQTGGGGNTIYF; CDR3nt: TGTGCCAGCAAACAGACAGGGGGCGGTGGAAACACCATATATTTT; j_gene: TRBJ1-3; abundance: -; v_gene: TRBV6-5; d_gene: TRBD1
CDR3aa: CASTIRTIASYGYTF; CDR3nt: TGTGCCAGCACCATTCGGACTATTGCGAGCTATGGCTACACCTTC; j_gene: TRBJ1-2; abundance: -; v_gene: TRBV5-6; d_gene: -
CDR3aa: CASRAEGGEQYF; CDR3nt: TGTGCCAGCAGGGCCGAGGGTGGCGAGCAGTACTTC; j_gene: TRBJ2-7; abundance: -; v_gene: TRBV2; d_gene: -
CDR3aa: CASRDTDSNQPQHF; CDR3nt: TGTGCCAGCAGGGACACCGATAGCAATCAGCCCCAGCATTTT; j_gene: TRBJ1-5; abundance: -; v_gene: TRBV6-5; d_gene: -
CDR3aa: CASSSPGGGEGSPLHF; CDR3nt: TGCGCCAGCAGCTCTCCCGGAGGAGGGGAAGGTTCACCCCTCCACTTT; j_gene: TRBJ1-6; abundance: -; v_gene: TRBV5-1; d_gene: -
CDR3aa: CASSLGAEDRDFNEQFF; CDR3nt: TGTGCCAGCAGCTTAGGGGCGGAGGACAGGGATTTTAATGAGCAGTTCTTC; j_gene: TRBJ2-1; abundance: -; v_gene: TRBV7-8; d_gene: TRBD1
CDR3aa: CASSQLAGGLTGELFF; CDR3nt: TGTGCCAGTAGTCAACTAGCGGGAGGGTTAACCGGGGAGCTGTTTTTT; j_gene: TRBJ2-2; abundance: -; v_gene: TRBV19; d_gene: TRBD2
CDR3aa: CASSLEAVSSYEQYF; CDR3nt: TGCGCCAGCAGCTTGGAAGCGGTCAGCTCCTACGAGCAGTACTTC; j_gene: TRBJ2-7; abundance: -; v_gene: TRBV5-1; d_gene: -
CDR3aa: CASRPPTSVYEQYF; CDR3nt: TGTGCCAGCAGACCCCCGACTAGCGTCTACGAGCAGTACTTC; j_gene: TRBJ2-7; abundance: -; v_gene: TRBV27; d_gene: TRBD2
CDR3aa: CASSLRTGGISEKLFF; CDR3nt: TGTGCCAGCAGCTTGCGAACAGGGGGAATTTCCGAAAAACTGTTTTTT; j_gene: TRBJ1-4; abundance: -; v_gene: TRBV11-2; d_gene: TRBD1
CDR3aa: CAIMASGPDGEQYF; CDR3nt: TGTGCCATCATGGCTAGCGGGCCCGATGGAGAGCAGTACTTC; j_gene: TRBJ2-7; abundance: -; v_gene: TRBV10-3; d_gene: TRBD2
CDR3aa: CAISGQGQLTEAFF; CDR3nt: TGTGCCATCAGTGGCCAGGGACAGCTCACTGAAGCTTTCTTT; j_gene: TRBJ1-1; abundance: -; v_gene: TRBV10-3; d_gene: TRBD1
CDR3aa: CASSLQGGYNEQFF; CDR3nt: TGCGCCAGCAGCTTGCAGGGCGGCTACAATGAGCAGTTCTTC; j_gene: TRBJ2-1; abundance: -; v_gene: TRBV5-1; d_gene: -
CDR3aa: CASSYLIDRGLSDTEAFF; CDR3nt: TGTGCCAGCAGTTACCTCATTGACAGGGGGCTTTCGGACACTGAAGCTTTCTTT; j_gene: TRBJ1-1; abundance: -; v_gene: TRBV6-2/TRBV6-3; d_gene: TRBD1
CDR3aa: CATSNFRGTGNTIYF; CDR3nt: TGTGCCACCAGCAATTTCAGGGGGACTGGAAACACCATATATTTT; j_gene: TRBJ1-3; abundance: -; v_gene: TRBV15; d_gene: TRBD1
CDR3aa: CSVELLGGPYEQYF; CDR3nt: TGCAGCGTTGAACTACTGGGGGGTCCCTACGAGCAGTACTTC; j_gene: TRBJ2-7; abundance: -; v_gene: TRBV29-1; d_gene: -
CDR3aa: CASSREGLGYEQYF; CDR3nt: TGCGCCAGCAGCCGTGAGGGACTGGGGTACGAGCAGTACTTC; j_gene: TRBJ2-7; abundance: -; v_gene: TRBV5-1; d_gene: -
CDR3aa: CASSDRQGRYEQYF; CDR3nt: TGTGCCAGCAGTGATCGACAGGGCCGCTACGAGCAGTACTTC; j_gene: TRBJ2-7; abundance: -; v_gene: TRBV2; d_gene: TRBD1
CDR3aa: CASSIPLGSNEKLFF; CDR3nt: TGTGCCAGCAGTATCCCCCTCGGGTCTAATGAAAAACTGTTTTTT; j_gene: TRBJ1-4; abundance: -; v_gene: TRBV28; d_gene: -
CDR3aa: CASSYRVQTEAFF; CDR3nt: TGTGCCAGCAGCTACAGGGTGCAAACTGAAGCTTTCTTT; j_gene: TRBJ1-1; abundance: -; v_gene: TRBV7-2; d_gene: -
CDR3aa: CASSLDRGDATNEKLFF; CDR3nt: TGTGCCAGCAGCCTGGACAGGGGCGATGCAACTAATGAAAAACTGTTTTTT; j_gene: TRBJ1-4; abundance: -; v_gene: TRBV5-4; d_gene: TRBD1
CDR3aa: CASSEGQGLGQPQHF; CDR3nt: TGTGCCAGCTCAGAAGGACAGGGTCTAGGTCAGCCCCAGCATTTT; j_gene: TRBJ1-5; abundance: -; v_gene: TRBV18; d_gene: TRBD1
CDR3aa: CASSLGTAYGYTF; CDR3nt: TGTGCCAGCAGTTTAGGGACAGCCTATGGCTACACCTTC; j_gene: TRBJ1-2; abundance: few; v_gene: TRBV28; d_gene: TRBD1
CDR3aa: CASSAKAGQGYYGYTF; CDR3nt: TGTGCCAGCAGCGCCAAAGCGGGACAGGGTTACTATGGCTACACCTTC; j_gene: TRBJ1-2; abundance: -; v_gene: TRBV7-9; d_gene: TRBD1
CDR3aa: CASSIDGLAGASGANVLTF; CDR3nt: TGTGCCAGTAGTATAGACGGACTAGCGGGTGCCTCTGGGGCCAACGTCCTGACTTTC; j_gene: TRBJ2-6; abundance: -; v_gene: TRBV19; d_gene: TRBD2
CDR3aa: CASSQSREPWLAQHF; CDR3nt: TGTGCCAGCAGCCAGAGCCGGGAGCCCTGGCTAGCCCAGCATTTT; j_gene: TRBJ1-5; abundance: -; v_gene: TRBV3-1/TRBV3-2; d_gene: -
CDR3aa: CASSQEGAYSGNTIYF; CDR3nt: TGTGCCAGCAGCCAAGAGGGGGCATACTCTGGAAACACCATATATTTT; j_gene: TRBJ1-3; abundance: -; v_gene: TRBV4-2; d_gene: -
CDR3aa: CASSGFRGNTGELFF; CDR3nt: TGTGCCAGCAGTGGATTCAGGGGGAACACCGGGGAGCTGTTTTTT; j_gene: TRBJ2-2; abundance: few; v_gene: TRBV2; d_gene: -